This T cell receptor beta chain is from a study of graft-versus-host responses after intestinal transplantation. Overall study: Recipients underwent multivisceral, liver-intestinal, or isolated intestinal transplants.

On this clone itself: The antigen is unknown.

The CDR3 loop spans 15 amino acids. J lost 9 bases, V lost 7 bases, and 10 bases had no gene match. CDR1 and CDR2 from the germline V gene are MDHEN and SYDVKM. Clones were sequenced by immunoSEQ multiplex PCR, and TCRdb holds only the in-frame ones, with some missing. This table holds around 100,000 clones, more than 85% found once. The chain recombines TRBV28 with TRBJ2-1; TRBD2 aligns across 12 bases. The source material was unstimulated CD4+ T cells sorted from spleen or lymph node cells, sampled before intestinal transplant. This clonotype was sampled from a human donor who received an intestinal transplant. The CDR3 sequence: CASTRTSGTKGEQFF. The CDR3 DNA sequence: TGTGCCAGCACCCGGACTAGCGGGACCAAGGGTGAGCAGTTCTTC.